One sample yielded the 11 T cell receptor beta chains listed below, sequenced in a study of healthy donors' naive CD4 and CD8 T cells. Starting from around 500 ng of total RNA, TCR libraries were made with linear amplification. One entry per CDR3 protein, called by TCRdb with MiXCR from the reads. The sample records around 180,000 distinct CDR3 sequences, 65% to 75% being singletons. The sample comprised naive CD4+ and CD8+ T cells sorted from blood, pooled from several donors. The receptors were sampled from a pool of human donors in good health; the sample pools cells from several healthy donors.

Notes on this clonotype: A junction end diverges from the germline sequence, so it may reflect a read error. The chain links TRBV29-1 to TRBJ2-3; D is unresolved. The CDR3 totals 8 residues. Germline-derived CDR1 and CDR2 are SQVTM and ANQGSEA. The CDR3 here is CLADTQYF. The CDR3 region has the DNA TGTCTTGCCGATACGCAGTATTTT.

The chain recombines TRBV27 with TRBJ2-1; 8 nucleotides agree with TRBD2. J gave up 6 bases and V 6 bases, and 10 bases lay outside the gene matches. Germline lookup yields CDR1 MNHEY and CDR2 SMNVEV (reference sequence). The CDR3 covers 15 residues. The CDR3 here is CASREITGTSNEQFF. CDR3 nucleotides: TGTGCCAGCAGAGAAATCACTGGGACTAGCAATGAGCAGTTCTTC.

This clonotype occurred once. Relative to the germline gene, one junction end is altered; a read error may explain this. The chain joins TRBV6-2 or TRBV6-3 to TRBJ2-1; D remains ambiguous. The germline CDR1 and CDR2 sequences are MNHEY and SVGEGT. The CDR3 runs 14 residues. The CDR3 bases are TGTGCCGGCAGTGACTGGCGAGGAAACAATGAGCAGTTCTTC. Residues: CAGSDWRGNNEQFF.

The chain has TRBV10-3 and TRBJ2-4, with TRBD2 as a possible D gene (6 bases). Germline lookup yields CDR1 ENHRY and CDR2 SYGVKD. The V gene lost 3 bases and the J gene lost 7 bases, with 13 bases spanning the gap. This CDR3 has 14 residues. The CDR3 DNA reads TGTGCCATCAGTGAAGGCCAAGGAGGGAACATTCAGTACTTC. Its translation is CAISEGQGGNIQYF.

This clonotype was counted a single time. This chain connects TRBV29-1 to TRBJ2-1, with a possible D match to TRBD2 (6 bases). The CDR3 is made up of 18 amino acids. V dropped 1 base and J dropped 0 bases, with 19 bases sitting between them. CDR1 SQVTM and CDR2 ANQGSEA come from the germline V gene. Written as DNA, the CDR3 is TGCAGCGTTGAAGGAGGGGAGGTAGCGAAGGGCTCCTACAATGAGCAGTTCTTC. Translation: CSVEGGEVAKGSYNEQFF.

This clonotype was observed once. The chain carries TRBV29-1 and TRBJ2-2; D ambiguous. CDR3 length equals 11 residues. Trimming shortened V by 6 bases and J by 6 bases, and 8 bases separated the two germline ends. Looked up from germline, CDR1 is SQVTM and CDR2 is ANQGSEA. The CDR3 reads CSVVQSGELFF. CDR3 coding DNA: TGCAGCGTCGTACAGTCCGGGGAGCTGTTTTTT.

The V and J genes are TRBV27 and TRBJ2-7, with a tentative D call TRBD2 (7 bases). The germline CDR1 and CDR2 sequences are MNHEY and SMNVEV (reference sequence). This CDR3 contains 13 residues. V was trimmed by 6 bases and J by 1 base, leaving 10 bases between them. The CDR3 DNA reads TGTGCCAGCAGACAGGGAGGGTCCTACGAGCAGTACTTC. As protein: CASRQGGSYEQYF.

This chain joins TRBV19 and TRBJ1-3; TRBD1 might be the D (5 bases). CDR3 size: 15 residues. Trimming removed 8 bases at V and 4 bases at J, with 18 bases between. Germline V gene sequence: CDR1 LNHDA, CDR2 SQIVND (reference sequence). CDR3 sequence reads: CASARQRTKGNTIYF. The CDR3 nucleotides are TGTGCCAGTGCGAGACAGCGTACAAAAGGAAACACCATATATTTT.

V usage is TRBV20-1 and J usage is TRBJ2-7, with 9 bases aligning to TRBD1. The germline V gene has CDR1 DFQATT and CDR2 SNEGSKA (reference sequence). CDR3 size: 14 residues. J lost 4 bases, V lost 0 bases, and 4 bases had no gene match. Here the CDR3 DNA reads TGCAGTGCTAGAGACACAGGGGGCCGGTACGAGCAGTACTTC. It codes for CSARDTGGRYEQYF.

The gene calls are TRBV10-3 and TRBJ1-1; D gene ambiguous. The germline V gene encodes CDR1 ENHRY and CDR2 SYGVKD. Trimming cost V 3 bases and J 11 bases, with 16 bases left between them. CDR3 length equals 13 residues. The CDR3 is CAISDQAVPGAFF. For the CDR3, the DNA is TGTGCCATCAGTGACCAGGCGGTGCCGGGTGCTTTCTTT.

CDR3 DNA: TGTGCCTGGAGTGTTGGACAGGGGTATGGCTACACCTTC. This codes for CAWSVGQGYGYTF. The chain carries TRBV30 and TRBJ1-2; 9 bases align to TRBD1. The CDR3 spans 13 residues. CDR1 is GTSNPN, CDR2 SVGIG, per germline (reference sequence). V lost 0 bases and J lost 5; bases outside the gene matches: 1. The full variable domain, its missing parts supplied by reference TRBV30 and TRBJ1-2, is SQTIHQWPATLVQPVGSPLSLECTVEGTSNPNLYWYRQAAGRGLQLLFYSVGIGQISSEVPQNLSASRPQDRQFILSSKKLLLSDSGFYLCAWSVGQGYGYTFGSGTRLTVV.